This is a list of T cell receptor beta chains from one sample in a study of cytomegalovirus exposure and HLA in healthy donors. Using immunoSEQ multiplex PCR, the repertoire was profiled, and TCRdb retains in-frame clones only, with some absent. Of approximately 220,000 clones in the sample, 65% to 80% were seen once. Sequences were obtained from PBMCs. The receptors stem from a girl aged 2-10 years in good health and CMV-seronegative. CDR3s include the opening cysteine and the closing phenylalanine or tryptophan. The order of the fields is J gene, V gene, clone size, D gene, CDR3 DNA, CDR3 protein. D genes are given only for firm matches. Size is omitted from some rows. Given values are once, few, many or a class for expanded clones.

j_gene: TRBJ2-7; v_gene: TRBV29-1; abundance: .; d_gene: .; CDR3nt: TGCAGCGTCCTCCTGGGGGCGGGCGAGCAGTACTTC; CDR3aa: CSVLLGAGEQYF
j_gene: TRBJ2-3; v_gene: TRBV5-6; abundance: few; d_gene: TRBD2; CDR3nt: TGTGCCAGCAGCTTACTAGCGGGGGCCGTCACAGATACGCAGTATTTT; CDR3aa: CASSLLAGAVTDTQYF
j_gene: TRBJ1-5; v_gene: TRBV6-1; abundance: .; d_gene: TRBD1; CDR3nt: TGTGCCAGCAGCCGACAGGGAAGACAGCCCCAGCATTTT; CDR3aa: CASSRQGRQPQHF
j_gene: TRBJ2-5; v_gene: TRBV5-4; abundance: .; d_gene: .; CDR3nt: TGTGCCAGCAGCTCGGCGGGGGCGGACAGGGTACAAGAGACCCAGTACTTC; CDR3aa: CASSSAGADRVQETQYF
j_gene: TRBJ1-2; v_gene: TRBV27; abundance: .; d_gene: .; CDR3nt: TGTGCCAGCAGTTCTACCCTCCAAGCTGGCTACACCTTC; CDR3aa: CASSSTLQAGYTF
j_gene: TRBJ2-7; v_gene: TRBV6-1; abundance: .; d_gene: .; CDR3nt: TGTGCCAGCAGCGAGAATTCCTACGAGCAGTACTTC; CDR3aa: CASSENSYEQYF
j_gene: TRBJ2-1; v_gene: TRBV19; abundance: once; d_gene: .; CDR3nt: TGTGCCAGTAGTATGGCAGGGGCCTACAATGAGCAGTTCTTC; CDR3aa: CASSMAGAYNEQFF
j_gene: TRBJ2-3; v_gene: TRBV30; abundance: .; d_gene: TRBD2; CDR3nt: TGTGCCTGGAGTAGCGGGAGGGATGGAGATACGCAGTATTTT; CDR3aa: CAWSSGRDGDTQYF
j_gene: TRBJ2-1; v_gene: TRBV25-1; abundance: .; d_gene: TRBD2; CDR3nt: TGTGCCAGCAGTGAAAACCAGCGGGAGGGCCGAGAGGATGAGCAGTTCTTC; CDR3aa: CASSENQREGREDEQFF
j_gene: TRBJ1-6; v_gene: TRBV14; abundance: .; d_gene: TRBD1; CDR3nt: TGTGCCAGCAGCCAAGGGTGGACAGGGGAAAATTCACCCCTCCACTTT; CDR3aa: CASSQGWTGENSPLHF
j_gene: TRBJ1-2; v_gene: TRBV28; abundance: .; d_gene: TRBD1; CDR3nt: TGTGCCAGCAGTCCTCTGGACAGGGGGCTAGGTGGCTACACCTTC; CDR3aa: CASSPLDRGLGGYTF
j_gene: TRBJ2-1; v_gene: TRBV9; abundance: .; d_gene: .; CDR3nt: TGTGCCAGCAGCGGGCAACTGCGTCGGAGTGAGCAGTTCTTC; CDR3aa: CASSGQLRRSEQFF
j_gene: TRBJ1-2; v_gene: TRBV9; abundance: .; d_gene: .; CDR3nt: TGTGCCAGCAGCGTAGCACAGGGATACTATGGCTACACCTTC; CDR3aa: CASSVAQGYYGYTF
j_gene: TRBJ2-2; v_gene: TRBV5-1; abundance: .; d_gene: TRBD2; CDR3nt: TGCGCCAGCAGCCGGATGACTAGCGGGGGGGCCTCGGGTACCGGGGAGCTGTTTTTT; CDR3aa: CASSRMTSGGASGTGELFF